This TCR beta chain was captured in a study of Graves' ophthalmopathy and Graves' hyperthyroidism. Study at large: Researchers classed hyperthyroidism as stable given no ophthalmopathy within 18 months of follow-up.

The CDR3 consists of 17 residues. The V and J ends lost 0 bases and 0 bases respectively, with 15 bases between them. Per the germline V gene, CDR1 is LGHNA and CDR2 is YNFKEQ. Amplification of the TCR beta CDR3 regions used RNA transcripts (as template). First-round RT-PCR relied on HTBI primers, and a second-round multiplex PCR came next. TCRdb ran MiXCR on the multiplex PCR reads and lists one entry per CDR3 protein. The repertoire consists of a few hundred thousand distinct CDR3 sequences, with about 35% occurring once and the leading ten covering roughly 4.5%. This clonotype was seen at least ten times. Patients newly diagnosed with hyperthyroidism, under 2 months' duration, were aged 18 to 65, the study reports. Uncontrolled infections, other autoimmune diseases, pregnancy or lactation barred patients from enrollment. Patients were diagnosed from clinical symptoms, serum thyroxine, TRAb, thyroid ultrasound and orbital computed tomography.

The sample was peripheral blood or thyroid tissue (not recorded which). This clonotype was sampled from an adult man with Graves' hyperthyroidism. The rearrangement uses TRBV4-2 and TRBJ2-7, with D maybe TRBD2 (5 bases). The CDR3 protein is CASSQDWSRASSYEQYF. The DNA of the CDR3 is TGTGCCAGCAGCCAAGATTGGTCGAGGGCTAGCTCCTACGAGCAGTACTTC.